One sample yielded the 23 T cell receptor beta chains listed below, sequenced in a study of shared clonotypes between healthy human individuals. This table comes from immunoSEQ multiplex PCR, and its TCRdb copy is limited to in-frame clones, with some not included. Of 2 million to 3 million clones in the sample, roughly 93% were seen once. Sequenced input: naive CD4+ T cells from PBMCs. The subset denotes: CD45RA+ positively selected. These receptors were collected from a man aged 18 to 29 in good health. Some clones in this sample may be carry-over from other donors' samples.

The J gene is TRBJ2-7, the V gene TRBV9; 14 nucleotides match TRBD2. Germline CDR1 is SGDLS and CDR2 is YYNGEE. Trimming cost V 3 bases and J 6 bases; bases outside gene matches: 5. This CDR3 has 15 amino acids. The CDR3 protein is CASSEGTSGRGEQYF. As DNA, the CDR3 is TGTGCCAGCAGCGAGGGGACTAGCGGGAGAGGCGAGCAGTACTTC.

The chain uses TRBV9 and TRBJ1-5; possible D gene TRBD1, 6 bases. Germline V CDR1 and CDR2: SGDLS, YYNGEE. CDR3 length: 13 amino acids. Trimming stripped 3 bases from V and 6 bases from J, with 10 bases between. CDR3 residues: CASSAGVGQPQHF. The CDR3 DNA follows: TGTGCCAGCAGCGCAGGGGTCGGTCAGCCCCAGCATTTT.

V usage is TRBV10-3 and J usage is TRBJ1-2; 8 positions match TRBD1. After removal of 11 bases from V and 7 bases from J, the junction contained 9 bases not matched to a gene. Germline-derived CDR1 and CDR2 are ENHRY and SYGVKD. The CDR3 length is 12 residues. Here the CDR3 DNA reads TGTGCCTCTTCGACAGGGGCGCCTGGCTACACCTTC. Translated, it gives CASSTGAPGYTF.

The rearrangement links TRBV5-1 to TRBJ1-5; D gene unclear. CDR3 length equals 12 residues. The germline V and J ends were trimmed by 3 bases and 2 bases, with 3 bases remaining between them. The germline gives CDR1 SGHRS, CDR2 YFSETQ. CDR3: CASSWGNQPQHF. CDR3 coding DNA: TGCGCCAGCAGCTGGGGCAATCAGCCCCAGCATTTT.

This clone appeared a few times. The CDR3 DNA follows: TGTGCCAGCAGCCAAGATGGAGCGGGCTTTGAAGCTTTCTTT. Residues: CASSQDGAGFEAFF. This chain connects TRBV4-2 to TRBJ1-1; D remains ambiguous. V gave up 0 bases and J gave up 7 bases, with 12 bases separating them. The CDR3 contains 14 residues. Germline V CDR1 and CDR2: LGHNA, YNFKEQ.

This chain joins TRBV7-2 and TRBJ2-2; D might be TRBD1 (6 bases). CDR3 size: 14 residues. Trimming took off 6 bases at V and 6 bases at J, with 14 bases between the two ends. CDR1 is SGHTA, CDR2 FQGNSA, per germline. The CDR3 loop reads CASRPIRGSGELFF. The CDR3 DNA sequence: TGTGCCAGCAGGCCGATTAGGGGGTCCGGGGAGCTGTTTTTT.

The CDR3: CASSDSWGYNSPLHF. CDR3 DNA: TGTGCCAGCAGTGACTCGTGGGGTTATAATTCACCCCTCCACTTT. The V gene is TRBV6-4, the J gene TRBJ1-6; D gene unclear. The germline V and J ends were trimmed by 0 bases and 4 bases, with 7 bases remaining between them. Germline V CDR1 and CDR2: MRHNA, SNTAGT. The CDR3 sequence is 15 residues long.

The V gene is TRBV10-3, the J gene TRBJ2-1; 14 bases agree with TRBD2. Germline V gives CDR1 ENHRY, CDR2 SYGVKD. V was pared by 4 bases and J by 0 bases, with 2 bases of the junction left unmatched. CDR3 length equals 17 residues. CDR3 DNA sequence: TGTGCCATCAGTGCGGGACTAGCGGGAGCCTCCTACAATGAGCAGTTCTTC. This translates into CAISAGLAGASYNEQFF.

The CDR3 reads CASSSDRADIQYF. In nucleotides, the CDR3 is TGTGCCAGCAGCTCGGACAGGGCTGACATTCAGTACTTC. This chain joins TRBV7-9 and TRBJ2-4, with TRBD1 matching 8 bases. The CDR3 has 13 amino acids. CDR1 and CDR2 (germline): SEHNR, FQNEAQ (reference sequence). The V gene end was trimmed by 4 bases and the J gene end by 8 bases; junction bases not matched to a gene: 4. The whole variable domain, filled in from reference TRBV7-9 and TRBJ2-4, reads DTGVSQNPRHKITKRGQNVTFRCDPISEHNRLYWYRQTLGQGPEFLTYFQNEAQLEKSRLLSDRFSAERPKGSFSTLEIQRTEQGDSAMYLCASSSDRADIQYFGAGTRLSVL.

V gene TRBV28 combines with J gene TRBJ2-1; D call uncertain. Looked up from germline, CDR1 is MDHEN and CDR2 is SYDVKM. The CDR3 has 11 residues. Trimming pared 10 bases from V and 4 bases from J, leaving 8 bases between. CDR3 DNA sequence: TGTGCCACCTCACGTTACAATGAGCAGTTCTTC. It encodes CATSRYNEQFF.

The rearrangement uses TRBV6-5 and TRBJ2-7; TRBD1 matches at 11 bases. CDR1 MNHEY and CDR2 SVGAGI come from the germline V gene. With 2 bases clipped from V and 3 bases from J, the junction kept 6 bases outside the gene matches. The CDR3 runs 16 residues. CDR3 sequence reads: CASSYAGQGALYEQYF. In nucleotides, the CDR3 is TGTGCCAGCAGTTACGCCGGACAGGGGGCGCTCTACGAGCAGTACTTC.

A single count supports this clone. The chain joins TRBV6-1 to TRBJ2-6, with 9 positions matching TRBD2. The junction had 8 bases not matched to a gene; V was cut back by 2 bases and J by 3 bases. This CDR3 contains 18 residues. Germline V CDR1 and CDR2: MNHNS, SASEGT. The CDR3 coding sequence is TGTGCCAGCAGTGAATGGGGGGTAGCGGGAGATGGGGCCAACGTCCTGACTTTC. Translated, it gives CASSEWGVAGDGANVLTF.

This chain joins TRBV7-3 and TRBJ2-7; unclear D gene. From germline, CDR1 is SGHTA and CDR2 FQGTGA. The CDR3 is 15 amino acids. V gave up 5 bases and J gave up 3 bases, with 17 bases separating them. As DNA, the CDR3 is TGTGCCAGCAGCCCAGATCCGTCGCTCGTCTACGAGCAGTACTTC. Residues: CASSPDPSLVYEQYF.

Only one count was recorded for this clone. This rearrangement joins TRBV6-5 to TRBJ2-7; D is perhaps TRBD2 (6 bases). Per germline, CDR1 MNHEY and CDR2 SVGAGI. Trimming left V 0 bases short and J 3 bases short, with 9 bases between. The CDR3 runs to 14 residues. CDR3 amino acids: CASSYSLEGYEQYF. The CDR3 coding sequence is TGTGCCAGCAGTTACTCTCTGGAGGGCTACGAGCAGTACTTC.

V and J are TRBV7-9 and TRBJ1-3, with TRBD1 identical over 7 bases. Per the germline V gene, CDR1 is SEHNR and CDR2 is FQNEAQ (reference sequence). V dropped 6 bases and J dropped 2; count of bases not matched to a gene: 1. The CDR3 totals 13 residues. The CDR3 sequence: CASSDRAGNTIYF. The CDR3, as DNA: TGTGCCAGCAGTGACAGGGCTGGAAACACCATATATTTT.

This clone was recorded only once. The chain recombines TRBV27 with TRBJ2-2; D is undetermined. V was clipped by 5 bases and J by 1 base, with 8 bases between them. The CDR3 sequence is 14 residues long. Germline values: CDR1 MNHEY, CDR2 SMNVEV (reference sequence). CDR3 loop: CASSRAGNTGELFF. In DNA, the CDR3 is TGTGCCAGCAGTCGAGCAGGGAACACCGGGGAGCTGTTTTTT.

This clone has more than one count but fewer than ten. The chain uses TRBV7-9 and TRBJ2-1; possible D gene TRBD2, 6 bases. Trimming pared 5 bases from V and 7 bases from J, leaving 21 bases between. Looked up from germline, CDR1 is SEHNR and CDR2 is FQNEAQ (reference sequence). The CDR3 has 16 residues. The CDR3 is CASSLRGRERENEQFF. The DNA for the CDR3 is TGTGCCAGCAGCCTACGGGGACGGGAGAGGGAGAATGAGCAGTTCTTC.

Only one count was recorded for this clone. The V call is TRBV5-1, the J call TRBJ2-2; 9 bases align to TRBD2. Losses at the gene ends were 7 bases for V and 1 base for J; bases not matched to a gene: 8. Germline V lookup: CDR1 SGHRS, CDR2 YFSETQ. CDR3 length equals 16 residues. DNA of the CDR3: TGCGCCAGCCAGGTTGCGACTAGCGGGAACACCGGGGAGCTGTTTTTT. It is translated as CASQVATSGNTGELFF.

J is TRBJ2-2 and V is TRBV19; no reliable D call. CDR1 is LNHDA and CDR2 is SQIVND in the germline V gene (reference sequence). The CDR3 consists of 11 residues. The V gene lost 9 bases and the J gene lost 4 bases, with 6 bases spanning the gap. The CDR3 nucleotides read TGTGCCAGACTCTCCACCGGGGAGCTGTTTTTT. Amino acid sequence: CARLSTGELFF.

This clone has just one count. Compared with germline, one end of the junction differs, possibly owing to a read error. V is TRBV7-2 and J is TRBJ2-5; possible D gene TRBD1, 5 bases. The CDR3 runs 15 residues. The germline CDR1 and CDR2 sequences are SGHTA and FQGNSA. The CDR3 DNA sequence: TGTGCCAGCAGTTTAGGGGTCCCGCCAAGAAAGACCCAGTACTTC. This codes for CASSLGVPPRKTQYF.

This clone was observed once. This chain connects TRBV5-6 to TRBJ2-5; 7 bases line up with TRBD2. This CDR3 has 16 residues. The V gene's germline CDR1 is SGHDT and CDR2 YYEEEE. V was pared by 3 bases and J by 5 bases, with 13 bases of the junction left unmatched. Written as DNA, the CDR3 is TGTGCCAGCAGCTCTAGACTAGCCGCCGCCGGCGAGACCCAGTACTTC. It specifies CASSSRLAAAGETQYF.

In DNA, the CDR3 is TGTGCCAGCAGCTTAGGCCTAGCGGGAGCTCGGTACGAGCAGTACTTC. Protein sequence: CASSLGLAGARYEQYF. The chain uses TRBV7-9 and TRBJ2-7; 10 bases agree with TRBD2. V lost 1 base, J lost 4 bases, and 7 bases stayed unmatched. Germline values: CDR1 SEHNR, CDR2 FQNEAQ (reference sequence). This CDR3 comprises 16 residues.

J is TRBJ1-1 and V is TRBV29-1, with TRBD1 identical over 7 bases. CDR1 is SQVTM, CDR2 ANQGSEA, per germline. The CDR3 extends over 16 amino acids. J lost 0 bases, V lost 1 base, and 8 bases had no gene match. CDR3 loop: CSVEGARGQMNTEAFF. The CDR3 DNA sequence: TGCAGCGTTGAAGGGGCAAGGGGGCAGATGAACACTGAAGCTTTCTTT.